This passage covers 26 T cell receptor beta chains from one sample sequenced in a study of tumor-infiltrating lymphocytes in primary liver carcinoma. The blood RNA (from unsorted whole blood) was obtained, and germline DNA was also extracted. From 500 ng of total RNA, TCR beta-specific cDNA was reverse-transcribed using a constant-region primer. Three nested multiplex PCR rounds, a slightly modified ARM-PCR, produced the libraries for TCR beta. Use of TRBV1-TRBV30 forward primers with a C-beta reverse primer characterized the first two PCR rounds, which lasted about 10 cycles each. Each CDR3 protein gets one entry after TCRdb re-called the multiplex PCR reads with MiXCR. The sample has about 310,000 distinct CDR3 sequences, more than 55% seen once. The sample taken for sequencing was peripheral blood. Receptors originate from a woman aged 30 to 39 with primary liver carcinoma and hepatitis B virus infection.

This clonotype was picked up a small number of times. The V call is TRBV30, the J call TRBJ1-5; possible D gene TRBD1, 5 bases. CDR1 and CDR2 from the germline V gene are GTSNPN and SVGIG (reference sequence). Trimming shortened V by 1 base and J by 1 base, and 11 bases separated the two germline ends. CDR3 size: 15 residues. The CDR3 protein is CAWSGGSSSNQPQHF. DNA for the CDR3: TGTGCCTGGAGTGGGGGCAGTTCAAGCAATCAGCCCCAGCATTTT.

The J gene is TRBJ2-7, the V gene TRBV5-1, with TRBD2 matching over 9 bases. CDR1 is SGHRS, CDR2 YFSETQ, per germline. V dropped 2 bases and J dropped 4; count of bases not matched to a gene: 10. The CDR3 runs 16 residues. The DNA for the CDR3 is TGCGCCAGCAGCTTATCCTCGAGCGGGAGGTCTTACGAGCAGTACTTC. Its translation: CASSLSSSGRSYEQYF.

As regards this clonotype: One base away lies a much larger clone, so this may be a sequencing read error. This chain uses TRBV11-2 with TRBJ2-7; D ambiguous. The CDR3 consists of 11 residues. Germline CDR1 SGHAT, CDR2 FQNNGV. The CDR3 coding sequence is TGTGTCAGCAGCCTCCCCTACGAGCAGTACTTC. As protein: CVSSLPYEQYF.

This clonotype was seen at least ten times. J is TRBJ2-7 and V is TRBV29-1, with TRBD2 matching over 9 bases. CDR3 length: 17 residues. In germline, CDR1 is SQVTM, CDR2 ANQGSEA. J was trimmed by 3 bases and V by 1 base; bases with no gene match: 13. CDR3 sequence (DNA): TGCAGCGTTGAAGTTAGGACTACCGGGACTAGCATCTACGAGCAGTACTTC. Protein sequence: CSVEVRTTGTSIYEQYF.

This clonotype has only one observation. Germline and junction disagree at one end, which may indicate a read error. The rearrangement joins TRBV29-1 to TRBJ1-2; no definite D call. The CDR3 is 11 residues long. Germline V gene lookup returns CDR1 SQVTM and CDR2 ANQGSEA. Here the CDR3 reads CSGMDRHGYTF. In DNA, the CDR3 is TGTAGCGGTATGGACCGCCATGGCTACACCTTC.

In its sample, this clonotype was seen many times. The chain combines TRBV6-1 with TRBJ2-5; D is unresolved. CDR1 and CDR2 from the germline V gene are MNHNS and SASEGT. The CDR3 loop spans 14 amino acids. With 2 bases removed from V and 5 bases from J, the gap between germline ends came to 12 bases. The CDR3 DNA sequence: TGTGCCAGCAGTGAACAGGTGGGAATGGAGACCCAGTACTTC. The encoded protein is CASSEQVGMETQYF.

As regards this clonotype: Mismatch with germline at one junction end may stem from a read error. The chain combines TRBV30 with TRBJ2-2; 10 positions agree with TRBD2. Germline-derived CDR1 and CDR2 are GTSNPN and SVGIG (reference sequence). The CDR3 runs to 16 residues. CDR3 in amino acids: CVWSISGTSEAGELFF. The DNA for the CDR3 is TGTGTCTGGAGTATTTCCGGGACTAGCGAAGCCGGGGAGCTGTTTTTT.

Remarks on this clonotype: Mismatch with germline at one junction end may stem from a read error. The genes are TRBV6-2 or TRBV6-3 and TRBJ2-1; D possibly corresponds to TRBD2 (5 bases). In germline, CDR1 is MNHEY, CDR2 SVGEGT. The CDR3 length is 14 residues. The CDR3 spells CANRTGIRRNEQFF. The CDR3 DNA is TGTGCCAACAGAACCGGGATCCGACGCAATGAGCAATTCTTC.

This clonotype was seen a single time. One end of the junction fails to match germline, which may point to a read error. The chain links TRBV11-3 to TRBJ1-1; unclear D gene. This CDR3 contains 11 residues. Germline V gene lookup returns CDR1 SGHNT and CDR2 YENEEA. The CDR3 nucleotides read TGTGCCAGTCAGAGTGAGGGTGAAGCTTTTTTT. Its translation: CASQSEGEAFF.

The V gene is TRBV12-3 or TRBV12-4, the J gene TRBJ1-5; D remains unclear. This CDR3 spans 13 amino acids. Trimming shortened V by 5 bases and J by 2 bases, and 7 bases separated the two germline ends. The CDR3 DNA reads as TGTGCCAGCAGTCTCTATCGCAATCAGCCCCAGCATTTT. This sequence encodes CASSLYRNQPQHF.

This clonotype was seen many times. The chain uses TRBV6-2 or TRBV6-3 and TRBJ2-7, with D perhaps being TRBD1 or TRBD2 (6 bases each). The CDR3 runs to 13 residues. Trimming took 6 bases from V and 1 from J, leaving 10 bases between them. Germline CDR1 is MNHEY and CDR2 is SVGEGT. DNA for the CDR3: TGTGCCAGCAGAGAAGGGGGGTCCTACGAGCAGTACTTC. This encodes CASREGGSYEQYF.

This clonotype was detected many times. The V call is TRBV11-2, the J call TRBJ1-1; unclear D gene. Germline CDR1 and CDR2: SGHAT and FQNNGV. The CDR3 is made up of 14 amino acids. Trimming took 0 bases from V and 7 from J, leaving 12 bases between them. This CDR3 is CASSLDYSRVEAFF. DNA for the CDR3: TGTGCCAGCAGCTTAGATTATTCAAGGGTTGAAGCTTTCTTT.

This chain joins TRBV5-1 and TRBJ1-2, with TRBD1 as a possible D gene (6 bases). Trimming removed 4 bases at V and 4 bases at J, with 11 bases between. From germline, CDR1 is SGHRS and CDR2 YFSETQ. This CDR3 spans 13 amino acids. The CDR3 is CASSAGQLYGYTF. DNA of the CDR3: TGCGCCAGCAGCGCGGGACAACTCTATGGCTACACCTTC. Full variable domain (remainder filled in from reference TRBV5-1 and TRBJ1-2): KAGVTQTPRYLIKTRGQQVTLSCSPISGHRSVSWYQQTPGQGLQFLFEYFSETQRNKGNFPGRFSGRQFSNSRSEMNVSTLELGDSALYLCASSAGQLYGYTFGSGTRLTVV.

This clonotype was counted a few times. The genes are TRBV6-6 and TRBJ2-3; D is unclear. Between the trimmed V and J ends, which lost 7 bases and 0 bases, there was a span of 17 bases. The CDR3 is 16 residues long. Per the germline V gene, CDR1 is MNHNY and CDR2 is SVGAGI (reference sequence). CDR3 protein: CASITRLDTSTDTQYF. The CDR3 DNA reads as TGTGCCAGCATCACACGACTCGACACTAGCACAGATACGCAGTATTTT.

This clonotype showed up many times. CDR3 bases: TGTGCCACCACGACGGCGGGAGGGAGCACAGATACGCAGTATTTT. It translates to CATTTAGGSTDTQYF. The J gene is TRBJ2-3, the V gene TRBV10-3; 9 nucleotides match TRBD2. Trimming removed 10 bases from V and 0 bases from J; junction bases left unmatched: 8. From germline, CDR1 is ENHRY and CDR2 SYGVKD. The CDR3 is 15 residues long.

This clonotype was detected a few times. The rearrangement uses TRBV12-3 or TRBV12-4 and TRBJ2-1, with TRBD2 matching 8 bases. The CDR3 length is 18 residues. V trimming: 4 bases; J trimming: 6 bases; junction bases outside the gene matches: 17. In DNA form, the CDR3 reads TGTGCCAGCAGTTGGCCTGGGTTCGGGCGGGAGGTTGGCAATGAGCAGTTCTTC. It encodes CASSWPGFGREVGNEQFF.

The chain combines TRBV30 with TRBJ1-3; no firm D call. The length of the CDR3 is 11 residues. The germline V gene has CDR1 GTSNPN and CDR2 SVGIG (reference sequence). V shed 4 bases and J shed 3 bases, with 4 bases lying between them. The CDR3 is CAWTVGNTIYF. CDR3 DNA sequence: TGTGCCTGGACAGTTGGAAACACCATATATTTT.

To note about this clonotype: A much bigger clone sits one base away, suggesting this may be a read error. The rearrangement links TRBV29-1 to TRBJ2-1; tentative D call: TRBD2 (5 bases). Germline assignment: CDR1 SQVTM and CDR2 ANQGSEA. This CDR3 spans 11 amino acids. The V gene lost 7 bases and the J gene lost 9 bases, with 13 bases spanning the gap. CDR3 DNA sequence: TGCAGCGCCCCGATTGGAGGTGAGCAGTTCTTC. Amino acids: CSAPIGGEQFF.

About this clonotype: An end of the junction differs from the germline gene, which may be a read error. Written as DNA, the CDR3 is TGCGCCTGGAGTCTAACAGGGGGGAGCAATCAGCCCCAGCATTTT. Amino acid sequence: CAWSLTGGSNQPQHF. The chain recombines TRBV30 with TRBJ1-5; 8 positions agree with TRBD1. Germline lookup yields CDR1 GTSNPN and CDR2 SVGIG (reference sequence). CDR3 length: 15 residues.

The chain is built from TRBV6-2 or TRBV6-3 and TRBJ1-1, with D possibly TRBD1 on 6 matching bases. V was pared by 4 bases and J by 10 bases, with 16 bases between. Germline CDR1 is MNHEY and CDR2 is SVGEGT. The CDR3 has 13 residues. The CDR3 DNA sequence: TGTGCCAGCAGTTCACAGGGTACCTCTGGAGCTTTCTTT. Protein product: CASSSQGTSGAFF.

Notes on this clonotype: Compared with germline, one end of the junction differs, possibly owing to a read error. This chain connects TRBV12-3 or TRBV12-4 to TRBJ1-5; unclear D gene. The CDR3 length is 14 residues. This chain's CDR3 is CTSSFRGLGQPQHF. The CDR3 nucleotides are TGTACCAGCAGTTTTAGAGGACTTGGGCAGCCCCAGCATTTT.

This clonotype was seen at least ten times. The chain joins TRBV12-3 or TRBV12-4 to TRBJ2-2; no firm D call. CDR3 length equals 17 residues. V lost 2 bases and J 4 bases, leaving 17 bases between the germline ends. CDR3 amino acids: CASSLYKNRGRTGELFF. CDR3 nucleotides: TGTGCCAGCAGTTTATACAAGAACAGAGGACGCACCGGGGAGCTGTTTTTT.

The gene calls are TRBV12-3 or TRBV12-4 and TRBJ2-1; no definite D call. This CDR3 is 13 amino acids long. Trimming pared 7 bases from V and 7 bases from J, leaving 14 bases between. The CDR3 loop reads CASTSSGWNEQFF. CDR3 coding DNA: TGTGCCAGCACCTCCTCCGGGTGGAATGAGCAGTTCTTC.

This clonotype was detected a few times. A much larger clone lies a single base off, so this may be a read error. V gene TRBV11-2 combines with J gene TRBJ1-2; D uncertain. Germline loops: CDR1 SGHAT, CDR2 FQNNGV. The CDR3 totals 14 residues. CDR3 DNA: TGTACCAGCACCCCCCCTTTGGGGTACTATGGCTACACCTTC. It yields the protein CTSTPPLGYYGYTF.

The chain couples TRBV10-2 to TRBJ2-1; 12 nucleotides agree with TRBD2. The V gene end was trimmed by 10 bases and the J gene end by 5 bases; junction bases not matched to a gene: 6. Germline CDR1 WSHSY, CDR2 SAAADI. This CDR3 region has 14 residues. CDR3 sequence reads: CATRLAGGNNEQFF. CDR3 bases: TGCGCCACCCGCCTAGCGGGAGGGAACAATGAGCAGTTCTTC.

This clonotype came up a few times. The chain is built from TRBV29-1 and TRBJ2-7, with D possibly being TRBD1 or TRBD2 (5 bases each). The CDR3 is 16 residues long. Germline CDR1 reads SQVTM; CDR2 reads ANQGSEA. Trimming took 7 bases from V and 2 from J, leaving 24 bases between them. This CDR3 reads CSAITSGTGTPYEQYF. In nucleotides, the CDR3 is TGCAGCGCCATAACATCTGGGACCGGTACTCCCTACGAGCAGTACTTC.